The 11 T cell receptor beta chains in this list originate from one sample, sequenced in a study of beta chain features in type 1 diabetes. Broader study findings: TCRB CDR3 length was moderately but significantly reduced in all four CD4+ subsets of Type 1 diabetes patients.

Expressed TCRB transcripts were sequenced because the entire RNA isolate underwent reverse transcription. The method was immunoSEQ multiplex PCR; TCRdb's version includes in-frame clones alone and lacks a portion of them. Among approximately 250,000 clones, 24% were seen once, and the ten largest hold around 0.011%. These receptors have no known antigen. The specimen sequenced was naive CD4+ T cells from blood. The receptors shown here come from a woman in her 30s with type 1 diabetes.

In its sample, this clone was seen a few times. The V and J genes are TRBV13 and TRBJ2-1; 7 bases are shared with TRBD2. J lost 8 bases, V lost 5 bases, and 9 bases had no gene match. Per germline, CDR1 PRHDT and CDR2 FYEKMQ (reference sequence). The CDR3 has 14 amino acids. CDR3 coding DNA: TGTGCCAGCAGCCAGTGGACTAGTATCCATGAGCAGTTCTTC. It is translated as CASSQWTSIHEQFF. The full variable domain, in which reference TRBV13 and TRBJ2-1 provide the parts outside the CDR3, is AAGVIQSPRHLIKEKRETATLKCYPIPRHDTVYWYQQGPGQDPQFLISFYEKMQSDKGSIPDRFSAQQFSDYHSELNMSSLELGDSALYFCASSQWTSIHEQFFGPGTRLTVL.

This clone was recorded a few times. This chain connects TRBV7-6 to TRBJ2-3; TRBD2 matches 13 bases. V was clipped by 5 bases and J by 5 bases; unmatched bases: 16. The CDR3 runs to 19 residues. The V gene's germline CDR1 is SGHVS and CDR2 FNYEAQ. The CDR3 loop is CASSPQPPQLAGGGDTQYF. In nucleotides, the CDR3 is TGTGCCAGCAGCCCGCAACCTCCCCAACTAGCGGGAGGGGGAGATACGCAGTATTTT.

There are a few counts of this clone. The CDR3 region has the DNA TGTGCCTGGGATAGAGGGGGCCGCGGAGCTTTCTTT. It yields the protein CAWDRGGRGAFF. This chain joins TRBV30 and TRBJ1-1; 7 bases are a match to TRBD1. J gave up 10 bases and V 5 bases, and 10 bases lay outside the gene matches. CDR1 and CDR2 (germline): GTSNPN, SVGIG (reference sequence). The CDR3 totals 12 residues.

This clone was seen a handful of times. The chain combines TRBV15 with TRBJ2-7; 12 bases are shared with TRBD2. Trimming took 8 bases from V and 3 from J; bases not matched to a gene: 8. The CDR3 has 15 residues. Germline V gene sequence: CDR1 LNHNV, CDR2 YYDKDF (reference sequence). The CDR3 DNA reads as TGTGCCACCGCAGCCGGACTAGCGGGGAGCTACGAGCAGTACTTC. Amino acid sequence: CATAAGLAGSYEQYF.

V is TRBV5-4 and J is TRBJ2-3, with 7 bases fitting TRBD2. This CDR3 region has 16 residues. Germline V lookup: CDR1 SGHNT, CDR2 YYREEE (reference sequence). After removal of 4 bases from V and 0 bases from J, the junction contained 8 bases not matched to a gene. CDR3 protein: CASSLGVSGSTDTQYF. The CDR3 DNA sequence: TGTGCCAGCAGCCTTGGGGTTAGCGGGAGCACAGATACGCAGTATTTT.

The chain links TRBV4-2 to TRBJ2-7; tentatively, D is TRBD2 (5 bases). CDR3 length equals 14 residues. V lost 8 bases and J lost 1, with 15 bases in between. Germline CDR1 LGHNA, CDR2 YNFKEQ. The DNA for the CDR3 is TGTGCCAGCGGAAAAGCGGATACTTCCTACGAGCAGTACTTC. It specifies CASGKADTSYEQYF.

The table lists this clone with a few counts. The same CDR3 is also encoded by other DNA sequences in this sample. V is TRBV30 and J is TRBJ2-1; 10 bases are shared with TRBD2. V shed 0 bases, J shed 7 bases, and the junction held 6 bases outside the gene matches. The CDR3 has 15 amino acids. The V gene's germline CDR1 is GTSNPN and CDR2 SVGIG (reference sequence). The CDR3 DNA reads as TGTGCCTGGAGTGTGCGGCTAGCGGGAGAAAATGAGCAGTTCTTC. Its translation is CAWSVRLAGENEQFF.

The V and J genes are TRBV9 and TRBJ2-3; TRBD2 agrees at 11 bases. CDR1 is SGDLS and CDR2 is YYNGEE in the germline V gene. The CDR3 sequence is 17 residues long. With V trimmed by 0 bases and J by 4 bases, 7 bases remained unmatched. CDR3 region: CASSVAASGRMSDTQYF. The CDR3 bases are TGTGCCAGCAGCGTAGCGGCTAGCGGGAGGATGTCAGATACGCAGTATTTT. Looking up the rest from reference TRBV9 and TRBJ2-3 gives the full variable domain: DSGVTQTPKHLITATGQRVTLRCSPRSGDLSVYWYQQSLDQGLQFLIQYYNGEERAKGNILERFSAQQFPDLHSELNLSSLELGDSALYFCASSVAASGRMSDTQYFGPGTRLTVL.

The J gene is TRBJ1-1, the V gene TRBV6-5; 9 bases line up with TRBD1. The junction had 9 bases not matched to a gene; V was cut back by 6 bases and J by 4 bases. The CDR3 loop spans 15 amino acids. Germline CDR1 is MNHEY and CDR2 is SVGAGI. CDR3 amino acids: CASSFSQGAVTEAFF. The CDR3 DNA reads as TGTGCCAGCAGCTTTTCACAGGGGGCGGTCACTGAAGCTTTCTTT.

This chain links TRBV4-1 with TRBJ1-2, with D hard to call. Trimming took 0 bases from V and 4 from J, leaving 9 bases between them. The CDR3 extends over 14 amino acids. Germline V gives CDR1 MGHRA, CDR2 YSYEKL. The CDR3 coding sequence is TGCGCCAGCAGCCAAGACCAACAGAGCTATGGCTACACCTTC. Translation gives CASSQDQQSYGYTF.

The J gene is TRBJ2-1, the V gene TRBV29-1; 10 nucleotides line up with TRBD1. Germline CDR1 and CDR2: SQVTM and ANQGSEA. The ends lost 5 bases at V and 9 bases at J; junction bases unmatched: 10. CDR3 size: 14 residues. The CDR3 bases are TGCAGCGTTTGCCGGGACAGGGGACTAGGTGAGCAGTTCTTC. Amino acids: CSVCRDRGLGEQFF.